Following are 9 T cell receptor beta chains from one sample sequenced in a study of molecular identifiers for immune sequencing clone quantification. TCRdb reprocessed the PCR reads with MiXCR, giving one entry per CDR3 protein. The data contain over 85,000 distinct CDR3 sequences, under 40% of them singletons. The sequenced sample consisted of naive CD8+ T cells from blood, with Jurkat cell RNA spiked in. Subset noted: FACS-sorted CD8+CD4-CCR7+CD45RA+ naive T cells. The receptors derive from a human donor in good health. Some libraries in this study had Jurkat cell RNA spiked in.

There are a few counts of this clonotype. The gene calls are TRBV28 and TRBJ2-2, with D possibly being TRBD1 (6 bases). Deletions cut 3 bases from V and 9 bases from J, with 29 bases between. Germline CDR1 and CDR2: MDHEN and SYDVKM. The length of the CDR3 is 19 residues. CDR3 amino acids: CASSFFSGGSGPLARELFF. CDR3 coding DNA: TGTGCCAGCAGTTTTTTTAGTGGGGGCAGCGGACCTCTCGCCCGGGAGCTGTTTTTT.

Concerning this clonotype itself: This clone may be a read error of a much larger clone one base away. The chain uses TRBV6-5 and TRBJ2-3, with D unclear. CDR3 length: 12 amino acids. Germline assignment: CDR1 MNHEY and CDR2 SVGAGI. The CDR3 is CACSSVPPAQYF. The CDR3 DNA reads TGTGCCTGCAGCTCCGTCCCTCCGGCGCAGTATTTT.

The rearrangement joins TRBV5-6 to TRBJ2-7, with D possibly being TRBD1 or TRBD2 (5 bases each). The CDR3 totals 14 residues. V dropped 10 bases and J dropped 5 bases, with 22 bases sitting between them. Germline-derived CDR1 and CDR2 are SGHDT and YYEEEE. The CDR3 coding sequence is TGTGCCCGCCGCTTGGGGCGGGTCAGGAACGAGCAGTACTTC. Residues: CARRLGRVRNEQYF.

Comments on this clonotype: Germline is not matched at one junction end, which may reflect a read error. The rearrangement uses TRBV12-3 or TRBV12-4 and TRBJ2-3; D is ambiguous. The CDR3 is 11 residues long. The CDR3 DNA follows: TGTGCCAGCTCTCCCCTCGATACGCAGTGTTTT. It codes for CASSPLDTQCF.

In the case of this clonotype: One base away lies a much larger clone, so this may be a sequencing read error. The chain couples TRBV20-1 to TRBJ2-3, with TRBD1 matching 10 bases. Germline-derived CDR1 and CDR2 are DFQATT and SNEGSKA (reference sequence). This CDR3 has 14 amino acids. The CDR3 spells CSAIRDRGTDTLYF. Here the CDR3 DNA reads TGCAGTGCTATCCGGGACAGGGGCACAGATACGCTGTATTTT.

J is TRBJ2-3 and V is TRBV2; D perhaps matches TRBD2 (6 bases). Germline values: CDR1 SNHLY, CDR2 FYNNEI. The V and J ends lost 3 bases and 3 bases respectively, with 13 bases between them. CDR3 size: 15 residues. CDR3 nucleotide sequence: TGTGCCAGCAGTGATGGAGGGTTTGTTACAGATACGCAGTATTTT. Translation gives CASSDGGFVTDTQYF.

About this clonotype itself: A clone one base away is much larger, so this may be a read error. This chain's CDR3 is CSVVGTSTSHEQFF. CDR3 nucleotide sequence: TGCAGCGTTGTAGGGACTAGTACATCACATGAGCAGTTCTTC. The chain couples TRBV29-1 to TRBJ2-1, with 8 bases aligning to TRBD2. Germline-derived CDR1 and CDR2 are SQVTM and ANQGSEA. CDR3 length: 14 amino acids. The V segment lost 4 bases and the J segment 8 bases; nucleotides outside the gene matches: 10.

The chain recombines TRBV7-6 with TRBJ1-1; no definite D call. Germline V lookup: CDR1 SGHVS, CDR2 FNYEAQ. Trimming removed 1 base from V and 2 bases from J, with 5 bases in between. This CDR3 is 13 amino acids long. As DNA, the CDR3 is TGTGCCAGCAGCTTAGTGCGTAACACTGAAGCTTTCTTT. Amino acid sequence: CASSLVRNTEAFF.

The table lists this clonotype with a few counts. The V and J genes are TRBV27 and TRBJ1-5; D unclear. Germline loops: CDR1 MNHEY, CDR2 SMNVEV (reference sequence). This CDR3 is 13 amino acids long. Trimming pared 5 bases from V and 3 bases from J, leaving 8 bases between. CDR3 amino acids: CASSVTANQPQHF. CDR3 bases: TGTGCCAGCAGTGTTACGGCCAATCAGCCCCAGCATTTT.